The source of this T cell receptor beta chain is a study of blood T cells in healthy people across ages. The CDR3 is 17 amino acids. The V gene's germline CDR1 is SGHAT and CDR2 FQNNGV. Notes on this clonotype: An end of the junction differs from the germline gene, which may be a read error.

The authors ran a second PCR of roughly 6 to 12 cycles using a sample-barcoded 5' primer and a J-beta primer mix. TCRdb reprocessed the 5' RACE reads with MiXCR, giving one entry per CDR3 protein. The sample includes about 1 million distinct CDR3 sequences, roughly 45% of them seen just once. Sequenced: blood. The V and J genes are TRBV11-2 and TRBJ2-3; 10 bases align to TRBD2. This clonotype originated in a woman aged 55-69 years in good health. The CDR3, as DNA: TGTGCCAGTAGCTTAGACCCTAGCGGGAGCCTCAGAGATACGCAGTATTTT. This gives the protein CASSLDPSGSLRDTQYF.